This TCR beta chain was sequenced in a study of blood T cell repertoires in COVID-19. Background on the study: There were acute and convalescent COVID-19 samples, and they came from the United States, Italy and Spain.

This table comes from immunoSEQ multiplex PCR, and its TCRdb copy is limited to in-frame clones, with some not included. The sample has about 270,000 clones; roughly 83% are singletons. V lost 0 bases, J lost 1 base, and 10 bases lay in between. The CDR3 covers 16 residues. The germline V gene has CDR1 SGHTA and CDR2 FQGTGA. A Seattle source enrolled patients during active infection and followed them longitudinally. The sequenced sample was peripheral blood. The receptor's source is a human donor with COVID-19, enrolled during active disease. The donor label of this sample is uncertain. The V call is TRBV7-3, the J call TRBJ2-1; D may be TRBD2 (7 bases). The CDR3 region is CASSLTRGASYNEQFF. The CDR3 DNA reads TGTGCCAGCAGCTTAACACGGGGGGCATCCTACAATGAGCAGTTCTTC.